The rows below give T cell receptor beta chains drawn from one sample of a study of molecular identifiers for immune sequencing clone quantification. TCRdb re-called the PCR reads with MiXCR, one entry per CDR3 protein. The data show 90,000 or so distinct CDR3 sequences, approximately 23% seen once. The material sequenced was naive CD8+ T cells from blood, with Jurkat cell RNA spiked in. The source of these receptors is a human donor in good health. Some libraries in this study had Jurkat cell RNA spiked in. The CDR3 runs from the conserved cysteine through the conserved F or W. A D gene is named only where the DNA matches it firmly. Rows give clone size only sometimes, using once, few, many, or a class for an expanded clone.

abundance,d_gene,j_gene,v_gene,CDR3nt,CDR3aa
few,NA,TRBJ1-5,TRBV10-3,TGTGCCATCAGTGATTTAGGGGTCGAGCCCCAGCATTTT,CAISDLGVEPQHF
few,TRBD1,TRBJ2-7,TRBV11-2,TGTGCCAGCAGCCTCAGGGGGCTAAAGTCCTGCGAGCAGTACTTC,CASSLRGLKSCEQYF
many,NA,TRBJ1-1,TRBV6-6,TGTGCCAGCAGTTTTGGTCCAGGGGATACTGAAGCTTTCTTT,CASSFGPGDTEAFF
NA,NA,TRBJ1-5,TRBV4-3,TGCGCCAGCAGCCAAGATCAGGCATCCCAGCCCCAGCATTTT,CASSQDQASQPQHF
NA,TRBD1,TRBJ1-3,TRBV5-1,TGCGCCAGCAGCGCTGCCGACAGGGTATTAAACACCATATATTTT,CASSAADRVLNTIYF
many,NA,TRBJ1-1,TRBV5-4,TGTGCCAGCAGCCAACCCCAGGCGAACACTGAAGCTTTCTTT,CASSQPQANTEAFF
few,NA,TRBJ1-1,TRBV27,TGTGCCAGCAGTTCCATTACAGGTCCGAACACTGAAGCTTTCTTT,CASSSITGPNTEAFF
many,NA,TRBJ1-1,TRBV29-1,TGCAGCGTGTTGGGCCAGACTGAAGCTTTCTTT,CSVLGQTEAFF
many,NA,TRBJ2-7,TRBV4-3,TGCGCCAGCAGCGTACAGGGAGGCGAGCAGTACTTC,CASSVQGGEQYF
NA,TRBD1,TRBJ1-5,TRBV12-5,TGTGCTAGTAGCCCCCGGGACAGAAGAAATCAGCCCCAGCATTTT,CASSPRDRRNQPQHF
many,NA,TRBJ2-1,TRBV14,TGTGCCAGCAGCCCCGCTAATGAGCAGTTCTTC,CASSPANEQFF
many,NA,TRBJ2-3,TRBV28,TGTGCCAGCAGTTTTAAGGAGCCCACAGATACGCAGTATTTT,CASSFKEPTDTQYF
few,TRBD1,TRBJ2-2,TRBV6-5,TGTGCCAGCAGTTCCTACCCGGGGACAGGGGTCGTGAACACCGGGGAGCTGTTTTTT,CASSSYPGTGVVNTGELFF
NA,NA,TRBJ1-6,TRBV12-3/TRBV12-4,TGTGCCAGCAGTCTAACCTTATATAATTCACCCCTCCACTTT,CASSLTLYNSPLHF
few,NA,TRBJ2-5,TRBV6-1,TGTGCCAGCAGTGTGGGGACATCCCAAGAGACCCAGTACTTC,CASSVGTSQETQYF